This T cell receptor (beta chain) came from a study of patients and donors after allogeneic stem cell transplantation. In this sample, this clonotype turned up a few times. The CDR3 sequence is 19 residues long. Germline values: CDR1 MNHEY, CDR2 SVGAGI. Trimming pared 0 bases from V and 0 bases from J, leaving 15 bases between. TCRdb re-called the RT-PCR reads with MiXCR, one entry per CDR3 protein. The sample lists about 96,000 distinct CDR3 sequences; roughly 52% were seen once. What was sequenced was blood, either unsorted or a sorted T cell fraction (not recorded which). This TCR was recovered from a human donor who was either an allogeneic HSCT recipient or a stem cell or donor lymphocyte infusion donor (not recorded which). It is not recorded whose cells these are; they may come from a transplant donor. This chain connects TRBV6-5 to TRBJ1-6; D is ambiguous. Written as DNA, the CDR3 is TGTGCCAGCAGTTACTCGACGGACCGCTCGAGCTCCTATAATTCACCCCTCCACTTT. Its translation is CASSYSTDRSSSYNSPLHF.